The T cell receptor beta chain described here comes from a study of OX40 agonist ivuxolimab in advanced cancers. Method: immunoSEQ multiplex PCR; TCRdb's copy keeps in-frame clones and lacks some. The sample comprises tens of thousands of clones, around 89% of which are singletons, and 30% to 35% rests with the top ten. The V end lost 0 bases, the J end lost 0 bases, and 11 bases lay between the germline ends. Germline lookup yields CDR1 MNHNS and CDR2 SASEGT. The CDR3 is made up of 16 amino acids. The TCR originated in an adult with an advanced solid tumor such as melanoma, head and neck, liver or kidney cancer. The J gene is TRBJ2-5, the V gene TRBV6-1; D is perhaps TRBD2 (5 bases). The sequences come from CD4+ or CD8+ T cells sorted from blood, collected in a trial of the OX40 agonist ivuxolimab. CDR3 DNA: TGTGCCAGCAGTGAAGCGGAGGATTGGTACCAAGAGACCCAGTACTTC. Translating gives CASSEAEDWYQETQYF.